A selection of T cell receptor beta chains follows, all from one sample in a study of T cells in Graves' hyperthyroidism and ophthalmopathy. TCRdb independently ran MiXCR on the multiplex PCR reads; one entry per CDR3 protein. The data show roughly 500,000 distinct CDR3 sequences, around 22% seen once. The source material was blood. Receptors were obtained from a woman under 40 with Graves' ophthalmopathy. Each CDR3 is given with its conserved first and last residue. The D gene is left open where the match is weak. Not all rows give a size; the values are once, few, many and, for expanded clones, a class.

size,D,J,V,DNA,CDR3
many,TRBD1,TRBJ1-2,TRBV20-1,TGCAGTGCTGAGGCGGGGACAGGCTATGGCTACACCTTC,CSAEAGTGYGYTF
NA,NA,TRBJ1-2,TRBV12-3/TRBV12-4,TGTGCCAGCAGCCCTAGTAGATTACACAGGGATGATGGCTACACCTTC,CASSPSRLHRDDGYTF
few,NA,TRBJ1-3,TRBV4-1,TGCGCCAGCAGCCAAGAGTCCGCGGGGGGAAACACCATATATTTT,CASSQESAGGNTIYF
many,NA,TRBJ1-1,TRBV6-5,TGTGCCAGCAGTTACTGGGACTCAGGGCGACGGGTTGCAGCTTTCTTT,CASSYWDSGRRVAAFF
many,NA,TRBJ1-5,TRBV7-2,TGTGCCAGCAGCTTAGTGGCCGGATATAGCAATCAGCCCCAGCATTTT,CASSLVAGYSNQPQHF
NA,NA,TRBJ2-7,TRBV6-2/TRBV6-3,TGTGCCAGCAGTTACAAAGACCGCGAGCAGTACTTC,CASSYKDREQYF
few,NA,TRBJ1-1,TRBV2,TGTGCCAGCAAAAACGATCGACGGAACACTGAAGCTTTCTTT,CASKNDRRNTEAFF
many,TRBD1,TRBJ2-6,TRBV7-4,TGTGCCAGCAGCTTAGGCCCCGGGACAGCTAATTATTACTCTGGGGCCAACGTCCTGACTTTC,CASSLGPGTANYYSGANVLTF
NA,NA,TRBJ1-1,TRBV12-3/TRBV12-4,TGTGCCAGCAGGGCCCCCTGGGGAGATAACACTGAAGCTTTCTTT,CASRAPWGDNTEAFF
many,NA,TRBJ1-5,TRBV6-2/TRBV6-3,TGTGCCAGCAGTTCCGGGACGTCGAGCAATCAGCCCCAGCATTTT,CASSSGTSSNQPQHF
many,NA,TRBJ1-1,TRBV12-3/TRBV12-4,TGTGCCAGCAGTTTGGGGGCAGGAGGTGAAGCTTTCTTT,CASSLGAGGEAFF
many,NA,TRBJ1-2,TRBV7-9,TGTGCCAGCAGCTTCGGAAACAACTATGGCTACACCTTC,CASSFGNNYGYTF
many,TRBD1,TRBJ1-2,TRBV6-2/TRBV6-3,TGTGCCAGCAGTCGTGGGACAGAAACCAATGGCTACACCTTC,CASSRGTETNGYTF
many,NA,TRBJ1-5,TRBV6-5,TGTGCCAGCAGTCCGGGCCCCGGTCGGGTCTATAGCAATCAGCCCCAGCATTTT,CASSPGPGRVYSNQPQHF
many,NA,TRBJ1-1,TRBV29-1,TGCAGCGTTGGTGGGCCTTTGAACACTGAAGCTTTCTTT,CSVGGPLNTEAFF
many,TRBD1,TRBJ2-7,TRBV6-1,TGTGCCAGCAGAGACCGGGACAGGGTCTACGAGCAGTACTTC,CASRDRDRVYEQYF
many,NA,TRBJ2-5,TRBV9,TGTGCCAGCAGCGGGGGGCCCCAAGAGACCCAGTACTTC,CASSGGPQETQYF
few,TRBD2,TRBJ2-7,TRBV5-1,TGCGCCAGCAGCTTGACTAGCGGGGACTACGAGCAGTACTTC,CASSLTSGDYEQYF
many,TRBD1,TRBJ1-2,TRBV20-1,TGCAGTGCTCTCACAGGGACAGTCTATGGCTACACCTTC,CSALTGTVYGYTF
many,NA,TRBJ2-5,TRBV30,TGTGCCTGGAGTTCAGTGGCAGAAGAGACCCAGTACTTC,CAWSSVAEETQYF
many,TRBD1,TRBJ2-7,TRBV7-6,TGTGCCAGCAGCAAGGGACAGTCCTCCTACGAGCAGTACTTC,CASSKGQSSYEQYF
many,NA,TRBJ1-2,TRBV6-1,TGTGCCAGCGCACAGCAGTTGAGTAGAGCGGATGGCTACACCTTC,CASAQQLSRADGYTF
many,TRBD1,TRBJ1-1,TRBV19,TGTGCCAGTAGGGGACAGGGGGCTGGGTCTGAAGCTTTCTTT,CASRGQGAGSEAFF
many,NA,TRBJ2-7,TRBV7-8,TGTGCCAGCAGCTTAGCAGGGACTGCTATTTCCTACGAGCAGTACTTC,CASSLAGTAISYEQYF
many,TRBD1,TRBJ2-7,TRBV27,TGTGCCAGCAGATTCCGGCCGGGACAGGGGGACTACGAGCAGTACTTC,CASRFRPGQGDYEQYF
many,NA,TRBJ2-7,TRBV11-2,TGTGCCAGCAGCGTAACCGGGTATGCGGACGAGCAGTACTTC,CASSVTGYADEQYF
NA,NA,TRBJ2-5,TRBV4-1,TGCGCCAGCAGCCGCCCCGAGGGCGAAGAGACCCAGTACTTC,CASSRPEGEETQYF
once,TRBD2,TRBJ2-4,TRBV7-9,TGTGCCAGCAGCTTGACTAGCGGGGGAATAGCCAAAAACATTCAGTACTTC,CASSLTSGGIAKNIQYF
many,TRBD1,TRBJ2-7,TRBV2,TGTGCCAGCAGTGAGAGGGGGCAGTACGAGCAGTACTTC,CASSERGQYEQYF
many,TRBD1,TRBJ1-2,TRBV7-9,TGTGCCAGCAGCCTCATTGACAGGGCCAATGGCTACACCTTC,CASSLIDRANGYTF
many,NA,TRBJ1-1,TRBV7-8,TGTGCCAGCAGCCCCGACATGAACACTGAAGCTTTCTTT,CASSPDMNTEAFF
NA,TRBD2,TRBJ2-5,TRBV12-3/TRBV12-4,TGTGCCAGCAGTTTGGGTTTAGCGGGGGGGCCGATTGAGACCCAGTACTTC,CASSLGLAGGPIETQYF
NA,NA,TRBJ1-1,TRBV10-3,TGTGCCATCAGGCCTGAAATGAACACTGAAGCTTTCTTT,CAIRPEMNTEAFF
many,NA,TRBJ1-1,TRBV27,TGTGCCAGCAGTAATATTAGGGACACTGAAGCTTTCTTT,CASSNIRDTEAFF
many,NA,TRBJ1-2,TRBV6-1,TGTGCCAGCAGTGAAGCGTTAGGGGCTGATGGCTACACCTTC,CASSEALGADGYTF
many,NA,TRBJ1-1,TRBV2,TGTGCCAGCAGTGATATAGACCCCCTACGGCGGCCTGAAGCTTTCTTT,CASSDIDPLRRPEAFF
few,NA,TRBJ1-1,TRBV7-9,TGTGCCAGCAGCTCGCAAGGCACTGAAGCTTGCTTT,CASSSQGTEACF
few,NA,TRBJ2-7,TRBV27,TGTGCCAGCATGACCTCGGGGGACGAGCAGTACTTC,CASMTSGDEQYF
many,NA,TRBJ1-1,TRBV6-2/TRBV6-3,TGTGCCAGCAGTCCCGGGAGGTTACCCGCGGGCACTGAAGCTTTCTTT,CASSPGRLPAGTEAFF
once,NA,TRBJ1-1,TRBV2,TGTGCCAGTAGACAGGTAATAATGAACACTGAAGCTTTCTTT,CASRQVIMNTEAFF